Presented here are 21 T cell receptor beta chains from one specimen sequenced in a study of shared clonotypes between healthy human individuals. Profiling relied on immunoSEQ multiplex PCR, and the TCRdb table lists in-frame clones only, not all of them. The table records about 2.3 million clones, 92% of them present only once. Sequencing used naive CD4+ T cells from PBMCs. Subset in this sample: CD45RA+ positively selected. The receptors here all came from a man younger than 30 in good health. Some clones in this sample may be carry-over from other donors' samples.

The V and J genes are TRBV6-5 and TRBJ1-1, with a tentative D call TRBD1 (5 bases). Germline V gene lookup returns CDR1 MNHEY and CDR2 SVGAGI. Trimming removed 2 bases from V and 1 base from J, with 8 bases in between. The CDR3 contains 14 residues. The DNA of the CDR3 is TGTGCCAGCAGTTACCGACAGCCGAACACTGAAGCTTTCTTT. Encoded protein: CASSYRQPNTEAFF.

Here the CDR3 reads CASSSGLAGWKSYNEQFF. For the CDR3, the DNA is TGTGCCAGCAGCTCGGGACTAGCGGGATGGAAGTCCTACAATGAGCAGTTCTTC. V is TRBV13 and J is TRBJ2-1; TRBD2 matches 13 bases. V gave up 4 bases and J gave up 1 base; unmatched junction bases: 7. The CDR3 is 18 residues long. Per the germline V gene, CDR1 is PRHDT and CDR2 is FYEKMQ (reference sequence). Filled out from reference TRBV13 and TRBJ2-1, the complete variable domain reads AAGVIQSPRHLIKEKRETATLKCYPIPRHDTVYWYQQGPGQDPQFLISFYEKMQSDKGSIPDRFSAQQFSDYHSELNMSSLELGDSALYFCASSSGLAGWKSYNEQFFGPGTRLTVL.

The V gene is TRBV18, the J gene TRBJ2-1, with TRBD2 matching over 12 bases. The V gene end was trimmed by 8 bases and the J gene end by 7 bases; junction bases not matched to a gene: 12. The germline V gene encodes CDR1 KGHSH and CDR2 LQKENI. The CDR3 loop spans 16 amino acids. The CDR3 DNA reads TGTGCCAGCACGACCGAGCAACTAGCGGGAGGTAATGAGCAGTTCTTC. Protein product: CASTTEQLAGGNEQFF.

Points on this clone: Other DNA variants within this sample encode the same CDR3. This chain links TRBV25-1 with TRBJ2-2; 7 bases are a match to TRBD1. This CDR3 region has 15 residues. CDR1 and CDR2 from the germline V gene are MGHDK and SYGVNS. The ends lost 3 bases at V and 5 bases at J; junction bases unmatched: 6. The CDR3 loop reads CASSESGTVTGELFF. The CDR3 region has the DNA TGTGCCAGCAGTGAGTCCGGGACAGTTACCGGGGAGCTGTTTTTT.

The rearrangement uses TRBV4-3 and TRBJ2-3; 9 bases map to TRBD1. Trimming removed 2 bases from V and 4 bases from J; junction bases left unmatched: 10. Germline CDR1 reads LGHNA; CDR2 reads YSLEER. The CDR3 is 17 amino acids. CDR3 region: CASSQPPGTGSPDTQYF. CDR3 bases: TGCGCCAGCAGCCAACCCCCCGGGACAGGGTCCCCAGATACGCAGTATTTT.

This clone showed up just a few times. CDR3 bases: TGCGCCAGCAGCCAAGAAGGTACCGGGGATCAGCCCCAGCATTTT. This translates into CASSQEGTGDQPQHF. The chain couples TRBV4-1 to TRBJ1-5; the D is unclear. Germline loops: CDR1 MGHRA, CDR2 YSYEKL. The CDR3 is 15 amino acids. V was clipped by 0 bases and J by 5 bases, with 11 bases between them.

The chain combines TRBV18 with TRBJ2-5; 7 positions agree with TRBD2. Germline V gene sequence: CDR1 KGHSH, CDR2 LQKENI. J was trimmed by 0 bases and V by 5 bases; bases with no gene match: 6. This CDR3 comprises 15 residues. The CDR3 region has the DNA TGTGCCAGCTCAAGGGAGGGGCGCCACCAAGAGACCCAGTACTTC. This gives the protein CASSREGRHQETQYF.

On this clone: Other DNA sequences in this sample translate to the same CDR3. The CDR3 DNA is TGTGCCAGCAGTTACTCGGGGACAGGGGGGAATCAGCCCCAGCATTTT. Protein: CASSYSGTGGNQPQHF. The rearrangement joins TRBV6-6 to TRBJ1-5; 11 bases line up with TRBD1. CDR1 is MNHNY, CDR2 SVGAGI, per germline (reference sequence). CDR3 length: 16 residues. Germline trimming cut 0 bases from V and 4 bases from J; bases unmatched to any gene: 2.

The V and J genes are TRBV2 and TRBJ2-1, with 12 positions matching TRBD2. This CDR3 spans 14 amino acids. V gave up 11 bases and J gave up 6 bases; unmatched junction bases: 8. The germline V gene has CDR1 SNHLY and CDR2 FYNNEI. This CDR3 is CAGSPGLAGNEQFF. The CDR3 coding sequence is TGTGCCGGGTCTCCGGGACTAGCGGGCAATGAGCAGTTCTTC.

The V gene is TRBV18, the J gene TRBJ2-7; D may match TRBD1 or TRBD2 (6 bases each). This CDR3 has 13 residues. Looked up from germline, CDR1 is KGHSH and CDR2 is LQKENI. V was trimmed by 8 bases and J by 2 bases, leaving 13 bases between them. For the CDR3, the DNA is TGTGCCAGCCTACAGGGAGGCACCTACGAGCAGTACTTC. It codes for CASLQGGTYEQYF.

The chain is built from TRBV30 and TRBJ2-7; D might be TRBD1 (6 bases). The germline CDR1 and CDR2 sequences are GTSNPN and SVGIG (reference sequence). The CDR3 length is 13 residues. V was clipped by 2 bases and J by 6 bases, with 14 bases between them. CDR3 residues: CAWSRQDRGEQYF. CDR3 bases: TGTGCCTGGAGTCGACAGGATCGGGGCGAGCAGTACTTC.

The chain carries TRBV27 and TRBJ2-7; no firm D call. V lost 1 base to trimming and J lost 5 bases, with 9 bases between them. CDR1 is MNHEY and CDR2 is SMNVEV in the germline V gene (reference sequence). The CDR3 length is 13 residues. CDR3 nucleotide sequence: TGTGCCAGCAGTTTATTGAGACGCGACGAGCAGTACTTC. Its protein product is CASSLLRRDEQYF.

The chain uses TRBV7-6 and TRBJ1-2, with D uncertain. Germline loops: CDR1 SGHVS, CDR2 FNYEAQ. V lost 5 bases and J 8 bases, leaving 18 bases between the germline ends. This CDR3 is 14 amino acids long. The CDR3 DNA is TGTGCCAGCAGCCCCAATATCGGTGCGGACGGCTACACCTTC. Translation gives CASSPNIGADGYTF.

The rearrangement links TRBV28 to TRBJ1-2; D not resolved. CDR1 is MDHEN, CDR2 SYDVKM, per germline. V was cut by 2 bases and J by 4 bases, with 8 bases left in between. CDR3 size: 13 residues. CDR3 nucleotides: TGTGCCAGCAGTTTAGTACATCCCTATGGCTACACCTTC. Protein sequence: CASSLVHPYGYTF.

CDR3 residues: CASSHGTDLREEQYF. The CDR3 DNA follows: TGCGCCAGCAGCCACGGGACAGATCTCCGGGAAGAGCAGTACTTC. This chain links TRBV5-1 with TRBJ2-7, with 7 bases fitting TRBD1. Losses at the gene ends were 4 bases for V and 7 bases for J; bases not matched to a gene: 14. The germline V gene encodes CDR1 SGHRS and CDR2 YFSETQ. The CDR3 is 15 residues long.

The V gene is TRBV11-2, the J gene TRBJ2-7; D gene uncertain. Between the trimmed V and J ends, which lost 4 bases and 5 bases, there was a span of 12 bases. Germline V gene data show CDR1 as SGHAT and CDR2 as FQNNGV. The CDR3 consists of 13 residues. The CDR3 nucleotides are TGTGCCAGCAGCTCTGCACCCGGGCACGAGCAGTACTTC. Protein: CASSSAPGHEQYF.

The chain has TRBV18 and TRBJ2-1; D is uncertain. Germline V gives CDR1 KGHSH, CDR2 LQKENI. The CDR3 loop spans 15 amino acids. V lost 8 bases to trimming and J lost 0 bases, with 14 bases between them. CDR3 amino acids: CASRRETSSYNEQFF. The CDR3 nucleotides read TGTGCCAGCCGCCGCGAGACAAGCTCCTACAATGAGCAGTTCTTC.

The chain uses TRBV5-1 and TRBJ2-1, with D perhaps being TRBD1 or TRBD2 (6 bases each). The germline V gene encodes CDR1 SGHRS and CDR2 YFSETQ. The V gene lost 2 bases and the J gene lost 4 bases, with 25 bases spanning the gap. The CDR3 runs to 19 residues. CDR3 sequence: CASSFPDNFSGGGYNEQFF. The CDR3 DNA reads TGCGCCAGCAGCTTCCCCGACAATTTTAGCGGAGGGGGGTACAATGAGCAGTTCTTC.

The V and J genes are TRBV30 and TRBJ2-1; TRBD2 matches at 8 bases. This CDR3 has 14 amino acids. Trimming took 4 bases from V and 6 from J; bases not matched to a gene: 8. CDR1 is GTSNPN, CDR2 SVGIG, per germline (reference sequence). CDR3 residues: CAWTQPGGVNEQFF. The DNA for the CDR3 is TGTGCCTGGACTCAGCCGGGAGGGGTCAATGAGCAGTTCTTC.

The chain joins TRBV6-5 to TRBJ2-3, with D perhaps TRBD1 (6 bases). The germline V gene encodes CDR1 MNHEY and CDR2 SVGAGI. This CDR3 has 16 residues. V shed 4 bases and J shed 0 bases, with 14 bases lying between them. The DNA of the CDR3 is TGTGCCAGCAGTTGGGACGGACAGTACAGCACAGATACGCAGTATTTT. This sequence encodes CASSWDGQYSTDTQYF.

This clone was detected once. This chain uses TRBV5-4 with TRBJ2-7, with 7 bases lining up with TRBD2. Germline assignment: CDR1 SGHNT and CDR2 YYREEE (reference sequence). Trimming took 3 bases from V and 1 from J; bases not matched to a gene: 7. The CDR3 extends over 15 amino acids. The CDR3 sequence: CASSSASGFSYEQYF. The CDR3 nucleotides are TGTGCCAGCAGCTCTGCTAGCGGCTTTTCCTACGAGCAGTACTTC.